This TCR beta chain was sequenced during a study of T cell responses to AZD1222 COVID-19 vaccine. The V end was cut by 7 bases, the J end by 4 bases, with 17 bases between. The CDR3 consists of 15 residues. Germline CDR1 and CDR2: MNHEY and SVGAGI. Clones were sequenced by immunoSEQ multiplex PCR, and TCRdb holds only the in-frame ones, with some missing. The sample has approximately 94,000 clones; about 85% are singletons. The V call is TRBV6-5, the J call TRBJ2-1; no clear D gene. The specimen comprised peripheral blood, sampled on day 0 of AZD1222 vaccination. This TCR derives from an adult in good health. The DNA for the CDR3 is TGTGCCAGCACCAACCCCTCCGGGCCTTACAATGAGCAGTTCTTC. This encodes CASTNPSGPYNEQFF.